These T cell receptor beta chains were read from a single sample in a study of CD8 T cells in ankylosing spondylitis. A single record per CDR3 protein comes from TCRdb applying MiXCR to the 5' RACE reads. The sample consists of more than 100,000 distinct CDR3 sequences, approximately 17% of them appearing once. Sequences were obtained from blood, either unsorted or a sorted T cell fraction (not recorded which). These receptors came from a male donor with ankylosing spondylitis. Each CDR3 is given with its conserved first and last residue. A row's size may be missing; if present it is once, few, many or a size class.

j_gene,abundance,v_gene,CDR3aa
TRBJ1-2,many,TRBV28,CASSLLYSPYGYTF
TRBJ1-5,many,TRBV5-6,CASSLAGHFNQPQHF
TRBJ2-7,.,TRBV3-1,CASSQEGVEARIYEQYF
TRBJ2-6,few,TRBV9,CASSVEGQGANVLTF
TRBJ2-3,.,TRBV6-2/TRBV6-3,CASSRQGLTDTQYF
TRBJ2-1,.,TRBV3-1,CASSQDDRGEQFF
TRBJ2-3,.,TRBV20-1,CSASGLGLADSTDTQYF
TRBJ1-6,many,TRBV28,CASSRDRGLHNSPLHF
TRBJ2-7,few,TRBV19,CASSIGGPRIYEQYF
TRBJ2-7,.,TRBV18,CASSPPFLAFHEQYF